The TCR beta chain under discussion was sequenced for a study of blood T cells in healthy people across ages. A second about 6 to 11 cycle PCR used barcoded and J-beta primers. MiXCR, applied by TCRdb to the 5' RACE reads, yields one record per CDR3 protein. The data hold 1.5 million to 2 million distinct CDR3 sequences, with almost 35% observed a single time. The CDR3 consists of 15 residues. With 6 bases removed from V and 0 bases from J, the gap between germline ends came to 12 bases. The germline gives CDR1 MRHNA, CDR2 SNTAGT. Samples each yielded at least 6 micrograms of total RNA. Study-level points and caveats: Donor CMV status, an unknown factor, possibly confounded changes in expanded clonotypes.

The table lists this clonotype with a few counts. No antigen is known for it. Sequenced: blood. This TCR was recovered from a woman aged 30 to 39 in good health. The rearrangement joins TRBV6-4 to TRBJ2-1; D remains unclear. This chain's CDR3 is CASSQDPFSYNEQFF. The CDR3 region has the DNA TGTGCCAGCAGCCAGGATCCTTTCTCCTACAATGAGCAGTTCTTC.